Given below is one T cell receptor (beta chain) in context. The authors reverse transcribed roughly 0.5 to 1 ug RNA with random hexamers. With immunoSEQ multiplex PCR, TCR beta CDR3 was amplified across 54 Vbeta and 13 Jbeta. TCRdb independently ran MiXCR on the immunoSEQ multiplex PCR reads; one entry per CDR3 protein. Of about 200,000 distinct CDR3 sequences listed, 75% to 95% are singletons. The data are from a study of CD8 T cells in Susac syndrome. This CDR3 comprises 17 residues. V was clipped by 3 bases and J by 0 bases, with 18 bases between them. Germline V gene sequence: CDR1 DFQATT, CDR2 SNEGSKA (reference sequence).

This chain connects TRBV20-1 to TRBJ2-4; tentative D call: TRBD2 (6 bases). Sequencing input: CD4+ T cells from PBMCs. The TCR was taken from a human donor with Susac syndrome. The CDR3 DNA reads TGCAGTGCTAGTCGGTTGGGGGGAACGGAAGCCAAAAACATTCAGTACTTC. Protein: CSASRLGGTEAKNIQYF.